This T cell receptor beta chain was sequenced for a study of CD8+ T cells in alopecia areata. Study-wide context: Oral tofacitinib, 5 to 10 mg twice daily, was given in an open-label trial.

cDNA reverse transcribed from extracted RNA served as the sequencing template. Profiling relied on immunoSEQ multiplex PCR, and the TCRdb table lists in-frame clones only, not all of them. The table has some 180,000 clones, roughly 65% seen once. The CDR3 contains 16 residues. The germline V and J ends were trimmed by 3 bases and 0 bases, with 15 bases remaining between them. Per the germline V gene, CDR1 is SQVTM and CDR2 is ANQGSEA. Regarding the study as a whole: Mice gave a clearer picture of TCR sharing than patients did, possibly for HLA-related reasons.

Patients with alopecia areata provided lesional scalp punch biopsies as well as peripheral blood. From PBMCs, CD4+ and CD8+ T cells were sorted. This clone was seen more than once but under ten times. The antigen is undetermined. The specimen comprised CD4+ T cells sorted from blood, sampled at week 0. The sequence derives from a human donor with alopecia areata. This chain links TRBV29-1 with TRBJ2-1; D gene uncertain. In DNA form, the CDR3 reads TGCAGCGTTGAGACCTTCACCAGGAGCTCCTACAATGAGCAGTTCTTC. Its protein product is CSVETFTRSSYNEQFF.